The source of this T cell receptor (beta chain) is a study of CD8 T cells in ankylosing spondylitis. General study points: Disease-linked clones, CD8+, were relatively rare in peripheral blood. In ankylosing spondylitis blood, a motif of seven to nine highly homologous TCR beta variants appeared characteristic. Reportedly, disease-linked clones are significantly enriched in ankylosing spondylitis patients' matched synovial fluid.

This clonotype came up a few times. Its antigen remains unknown. J lost 2 bases, V lost 6 bases, and 9 bases had no gene match. Germline lookup yields CDR1 DFQATT and CDR2 SNEGSKA (reference sequence). The CDR3 consists of 16 residues. TCRdb re-called the 5' RACE reads through MiXCR, storing one row per CDR3 protein. This sample has around 330,000 distinct CDR3 sequences; more than 9% occur once, and the top ten carry roughly 9.2%. This TCR derives from a female donor with ankylosing spondylitis or in good health (not recorded which). The gene calls are TRBV20-1 and TRBJ2-5; TRBD2 matches at 13 bases. The material sequenced was blood, either unsorted or a sorted T cell fraction (not recorded which). The CDR3 nucleotides are TGCAGTGCCGAACTAGCGGGAGGGCCTAGGCAAGAGACCCAGTACTTC. Encoded protein: CSAELAGGPRQETQYF.